This T cell receptor (beta chain) emerged from a study of cytomegalovirus exposure and HLA in healthy donors. The CDR3 is 13 residues long. Germline V gene lookup returns CDR1 GTSNPN and CDR2 SVGIG (reference sequence). Trimming stripped 0 bases from V and 4 bases from J, with 9 bases between. PCR amplification relied on 60 Vbeta primers (plus 13 Jbeta primers). Sequencing used immunoSEQ multiplex PCR; TCRdb keeps in-frame clones, though not all of them. The data contain 150,000 to 200,000 clones, under 80% of them singletons. The chain joins TRBV30 to TRBJ1-2; TRBD1 is a possible D gene (5 bases). The TCR sequence derives from a female donor in good health and CMV-seronegative. The sequenced sample was PBMCs. The CDR3 reads CAWSVGQGYGYTF. The CDR3 DNA sequence: TGTGCCTGGAGTGTAGGACAAGGCTATGGCTACACCTTC.